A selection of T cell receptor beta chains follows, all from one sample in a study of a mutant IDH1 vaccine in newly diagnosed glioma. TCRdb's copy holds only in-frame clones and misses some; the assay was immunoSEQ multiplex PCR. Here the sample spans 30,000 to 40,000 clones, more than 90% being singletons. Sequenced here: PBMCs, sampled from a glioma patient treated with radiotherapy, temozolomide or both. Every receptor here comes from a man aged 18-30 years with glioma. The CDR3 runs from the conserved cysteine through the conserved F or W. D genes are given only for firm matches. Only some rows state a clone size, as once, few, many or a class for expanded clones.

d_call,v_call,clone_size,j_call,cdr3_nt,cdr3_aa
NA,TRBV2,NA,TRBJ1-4,TGTGCCAGCAGCGCAGGGAGAACTAATGAAAAACTGTTTTTT,CASSAGRTNEKLFF
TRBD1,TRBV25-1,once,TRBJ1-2,TGTGCCAGCAGTGGTCCGGGACAGGGACCGAGCTACACCTTC,CASSGPGQGPSYTF
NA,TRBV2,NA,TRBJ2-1,TGTGCCAGCAGTGGGGCCAGCCACAATGAGCAGTTCTTC,CASSGASHNEQFF
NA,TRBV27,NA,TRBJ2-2,TGTGCCAGCAGTTTATCCCCGAACACCGGGGAGCTGTTTTTT,CASSLSPNTGELFF
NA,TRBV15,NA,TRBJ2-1,TGTGCCACCAGCAGAGATCCCGGACTTAACAATGAGCAGTTCTTC,CATSRDPGLNNEQFF
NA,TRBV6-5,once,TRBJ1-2,TGTGCCAGCAGTTACTCGGAAGCGGACTATGGCTACACCTTC,CASSYSEADYGYTF
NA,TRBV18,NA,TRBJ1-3,TGTGCCAGCTCACCACAGGGCCCCAGCTCCTCTGGAAACACCATATATTTT,CASSPQGPSSSGNTIYF
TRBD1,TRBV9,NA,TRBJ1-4,TGTGCCAGCAGCTTAGGGGGCAGGGAGGGCGAAAAACTGTTTTTT,CASSLGGREGEKLFF
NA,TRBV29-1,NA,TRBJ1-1,TGCAGCGTTGGACTCCCCCACCCGAACACTGAAGCTTTCTTT,CSVGLPHPNTEAFF
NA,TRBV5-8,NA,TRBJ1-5,TGTGCCAGCAGCTTGGACCTCGCCGGCAATCAGCCCCAGCATTTT,CASSLDLAGNQPQHF
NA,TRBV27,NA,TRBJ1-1,TGTGCCAGCAGTCCTTCAAAGGGGGGGGACACTGAAGCTTTCTTT,CASSPSKGGDTEAFF
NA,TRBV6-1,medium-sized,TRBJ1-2,TGTGCCAGCAGTGTTGATACAGGGTTAGGTGGCTATGGCTACACCTTC,CASSVDTGLGGYGYTF
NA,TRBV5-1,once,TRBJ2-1,TGCGCCAGCAGCCCTTCCGTAGCGGACCTACACAATGAGCAGTTCTTC,CASSPSVADLHNEQFF
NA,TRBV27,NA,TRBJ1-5,TGTGCCAGCAGTTCCCTAGGGGGGGTGGGCCAGCCCCAGCATTTT,CASSSLGGVGQPQHF
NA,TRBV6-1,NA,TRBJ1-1,TGTGCCAGCTCTGTAAGGACACCCACTGAAGCTTTCTTT,CASSVRTPTEAFF
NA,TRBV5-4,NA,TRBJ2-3,TGTGCCAGCAGCCGGAGGGACAGCACAGATACGCAGTATTTT,CASSRRDSTDTQYF
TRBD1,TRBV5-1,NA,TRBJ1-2,TGCGCCAGCAGCAACCGGGACAGCTACGGCTACACCTTC,CASSNRDSYGYTF
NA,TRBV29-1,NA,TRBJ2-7,TGCAGCGTTGACGGCGGAGGCAGCTCCTACGAGCAGTACTTC,CSVDGGGSSYEQYF
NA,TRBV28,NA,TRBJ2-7,TGTGCCAGCAGTCCCCGTCACGAGCAGTACTTC,CASSPRHEQYF
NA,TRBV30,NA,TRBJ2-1,TGTGCCTGGAGCCATGGGGGTGAGCAGTTCTTC,CAWSHGGEQFF
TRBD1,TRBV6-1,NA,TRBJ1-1,TGTGCCAGCAGCGAACGGGTGGCAGGGGGCGTAAACACTGAAGCTTTCTTT,CASSERVAGGVNTEAFF
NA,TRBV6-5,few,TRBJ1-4,TGTGCCAGCAGACGCTCCGGGGCTAATGAAAAACTGTTTTTT,CASRRSGANEKLFF
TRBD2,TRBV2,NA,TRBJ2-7,TGTGCCAGCAGTGAGGCTAGCGGGACGTACGAGCAGTACTTC,CASSEASGTYEQYF
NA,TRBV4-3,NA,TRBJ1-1,TGCGCCAGCAGCCAGTCCGGGACTGGGGGCACTGAAGCTTTCTTT,CASSQSGTGGTEAFF
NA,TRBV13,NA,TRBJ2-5,TGTGCCAGCAGCTCCGGGACACGGGGCCCCCAGTACTTC,CASSSGTRGPQYF
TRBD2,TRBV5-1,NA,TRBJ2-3,TGCGCCAGCAGGGTAGGGACTAGCGGCCTCACAGATACGCAGTATTTT,CASRVGTSGLTDTQYF
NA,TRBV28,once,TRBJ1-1,TGTGCCAGCAGTTTGGGAGCAGGGTTTAGGGTCACTGAAGCTTTCTTT,CASSLGAGFRVTEAFF
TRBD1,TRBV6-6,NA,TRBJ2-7,TGTGCCAGCAGTTACCACGACAGGGGAACCTACGAGCAGTACTTC,CASSYHDRGTYEQYF
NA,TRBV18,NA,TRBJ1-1,TGTGCCAGCTCACCAAATGTGTTCACTGAAGCTTTCTTT,CASSPNVFTEAFF
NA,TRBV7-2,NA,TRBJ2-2,TGTGCCAGCAGCGCTAGGTGGCTAGACACCGGGGAGCTGTTTTTT,CASSARWLDTGELFF
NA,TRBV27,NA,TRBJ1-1,TGTGCCAGCAGTTTCCCGAGCAGCGAAGCTTTCTTT,CASSFPSSEAFF
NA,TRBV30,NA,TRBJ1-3,TGTGCCTGGACCCCAGCTGGAAACACCATATATTTT,CAWTPAGNTIYF
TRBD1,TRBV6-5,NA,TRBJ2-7,TGTGCCAGCCGGGGACAGGGGGCTCCCGAGCAGTACTTC,CASRGQGAPEQYF
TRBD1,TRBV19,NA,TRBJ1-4,TGTGCCAGTAGTAGCAGGGGGCTTGCAACTAATGAAAAACTGTTTTTT,CASSSRGLATNEKLFF
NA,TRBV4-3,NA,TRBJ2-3,TGCGCCAGCAGCCTTGGGGGACGGACAGATACGCAGTATTTT,CASSLGGRTDTQYF
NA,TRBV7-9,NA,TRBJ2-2,TGTGCCAGCAGCGGCGGGACCACCTTCACCGGGGAGCTGTTTTTT,CASSGGTTFTGELFF
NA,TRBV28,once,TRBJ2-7,TGTGCCAGCAGTTTTACCGGGGGAGTAGCGTACGAGCAGTACTTC,CASSFTGGVAYEQYF
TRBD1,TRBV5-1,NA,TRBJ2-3,TGCGCCAGCAGCATAGGACAGGGTCATAAAGATACGCAGTATTTT,CASSIGQGHKDTQYF
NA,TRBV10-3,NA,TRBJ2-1,TGTGCCATCAGTGAGTTCAACAATGAGCAGTTCTTC,CAISEFNNEQFF
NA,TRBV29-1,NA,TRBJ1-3,TGCAGCTTCTGGGGCAGTGGAAACACCATATATTTT,CSFWGSGNTIYF
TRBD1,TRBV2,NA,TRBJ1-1,TGTGCCAGCAGTAGGGACAGGGGCCTTCGTGAAGCTTTCTTT,CASSRDRGLREAFF
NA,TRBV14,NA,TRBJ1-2,TGTGCCAGCAGCCAATCGAGGGGGAGCTATGGCTACACCTTC,CASSQSRGSYGYTF
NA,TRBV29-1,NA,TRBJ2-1,TGCACCGCTAAGGGGGGCTCCTACAATGAGCAGTTCTTC,CTAKGGSYNEQFF
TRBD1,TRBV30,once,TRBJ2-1,TGTGCCTGGAGCCGACAGGGGGTTGGTGAGCAGTTCTTC,CAWSRQGVGEQFF
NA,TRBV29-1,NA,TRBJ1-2,TGCAGCGTCCCGGACAGTTTCTATGGCTACACCTTC,CSVPDSFYGYTF
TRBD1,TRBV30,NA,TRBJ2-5,TGTGCCTGGAGTGATGACAGGGAACAAGAGACCCAGTACTTC,CAWSDDREQETQYF
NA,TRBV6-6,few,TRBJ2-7,TGTGCCAGCAGTTACTCCGACAACTCCTACGAGCAGTACTTC,CASSYSDNSYEQYF
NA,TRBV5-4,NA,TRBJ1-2,TGTGCCAGCAGCCCGGGAGGTCGGGACCGTCATGGCTACACCTTC,CASSPGGRDRHGYTF
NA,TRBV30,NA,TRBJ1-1,TGTGCCTGGAGCCCCGGACTGCAGAACACTGAAGCTTTCTTT,CAWSPGLQNTEAFF
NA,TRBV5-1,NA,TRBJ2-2,TGCGCCAGCAGATTTGGTACGGCTTCGCTTACCGGGGAGCTGTTTTTT,CASRFGTASLTGELFF
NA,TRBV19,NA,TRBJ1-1,TGTGCCAGTAGTATGGTCCGGGAGACTGAAGCTTTCTTT,CASSMVRETEAFF
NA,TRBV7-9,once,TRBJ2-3,TGTGCCAGCAGTCAATCAAACACAGATACGCAGTATTTT,CASSQSNTDTQYF
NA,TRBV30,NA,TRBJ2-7,TGTGCCTGGAACATGGGGGGCAACTACGAGCAGTACTTC,CAWNMGGNYEQYF
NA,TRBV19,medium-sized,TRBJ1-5,TGTGCCAGTAGTATAGTTGGGAATCAGCCCCAGCATTTT,CASSIVGNQPQHF
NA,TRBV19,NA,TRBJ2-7,TGTGCCAGTAGTATAGCCCCAGGGAGGGGGTACGAGCAGTACTTC,CASSIAPGRGYEQYF